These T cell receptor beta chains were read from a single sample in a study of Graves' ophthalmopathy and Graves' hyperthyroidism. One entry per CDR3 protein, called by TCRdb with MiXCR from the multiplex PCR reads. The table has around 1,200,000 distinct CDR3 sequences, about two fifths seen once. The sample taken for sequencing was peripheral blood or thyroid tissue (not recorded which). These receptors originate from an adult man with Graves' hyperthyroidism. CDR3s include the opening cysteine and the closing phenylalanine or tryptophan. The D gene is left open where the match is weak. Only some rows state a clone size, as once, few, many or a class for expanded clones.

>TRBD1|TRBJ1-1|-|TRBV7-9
CASRRSGGAVTEAFF
TGTGCCAGCAGACGATCAGGGGGCGCCGTCACTGAAGCTTTCTTT
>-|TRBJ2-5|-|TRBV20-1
CSAQPMPRTQYF
TGCAGCGCCCAACCGATGCCGCGGACCCAGTACTTC
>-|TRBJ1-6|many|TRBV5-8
CASSFWAGDNSPLHF
TGTGCCAGCAGCTTTTGGGCAGGAGATAATTCACCCCTCCACTTT
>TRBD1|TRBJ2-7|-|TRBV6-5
CASSPVQGSYEQYF
TGTGCCAGCAGTCCTGTACAGGGGTCCTACGAGCAGTACTTC
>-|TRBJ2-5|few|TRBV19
CASIAGETQYF
TGTGCCAGTATAGCCGGGGAGACCCAGTACTTC
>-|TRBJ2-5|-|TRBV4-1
CASSQDLFSGQETQYF
TGCGCCAGCAGCCAAGACCTTTTTAGCGGACAAGAGACCCAGTACTTC
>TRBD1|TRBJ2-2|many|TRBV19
CASSSTGVGTGELFF
TGTGCCAGTAGTAGCACAGGGGTGGGCACCGGGGAGCTGTTTTTT
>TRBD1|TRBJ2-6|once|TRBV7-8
CASSFKGGTGANVLTF
TGTGCCAGCAGCTTTAAAGGGGGCACCGGGGCCAACGTCCTGACTTTC
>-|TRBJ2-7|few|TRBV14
CATPAGKSYEQYF
TGTGCCACCCCTGCAGGGAAATCCTACGAGCAGTACTTC
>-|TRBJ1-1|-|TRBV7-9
CASRQLSGRTEAFF
TGTGCCAGCAGACAACTCTCCGGCCGGACTGAAGCTTTCTTT
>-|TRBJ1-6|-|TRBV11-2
CASSPGKGNSPLHF
TGTGCCAGCAGCCCCGGGAAGGGGAATTCACCCCTCCACTTT
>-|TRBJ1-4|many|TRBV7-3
CASSFTGTDEKLFF
TGTGCCAGCAGCTTTACCGGGACGGATGAAAAACTGTTTTTT
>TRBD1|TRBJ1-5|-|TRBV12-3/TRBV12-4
CASSVPGQRNQHF
TGTGCCAGCAGCGTACCGGGACAGCGCAATCAGCATTTT
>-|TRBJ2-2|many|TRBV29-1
CSVDLPTGELFF
TGCAGCGTCGACCTACCCACCGGGGAGCTGTTTTTT
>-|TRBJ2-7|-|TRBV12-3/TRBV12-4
CASSFYGDYEQYF
TGTGCCAGCAGTTTCTACGGTGACTACGAGCAGTACTTC
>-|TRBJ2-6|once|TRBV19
CASSRDDYGANVLTF
TGTGCCAGTAGCCGGGATGACTATGGGGCCAACGTCCTGACTTTC
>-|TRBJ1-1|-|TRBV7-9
CASSSEGWRTEAFF
TGTGCCAGCAGCTCCGAAGGGTGGAGAACTGAAGCTTTCTTT
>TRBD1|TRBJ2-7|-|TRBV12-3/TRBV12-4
CASSYSGTGEWIGEQYF
TGTGCCAGCAGCTACTCCGGGACAGGGGAATGGATTGGCGAGCAGTACTTC
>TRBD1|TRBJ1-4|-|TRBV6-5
CASRTGEYEKLFF
TGTGCCAGCAGGACAGGGGAGTATGAAAAACTGTTTTTT
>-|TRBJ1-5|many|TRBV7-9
CASSLAGGGQPQHF
TGTGCCAGCAGCTTAGCCGGTGGAGGACAGCCCCAGCATTTT
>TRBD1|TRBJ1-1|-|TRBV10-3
CAINLQGDTEAFF
TGTGCCATCAACCTACAGGGGGACACTGAAGCTTTCTTT
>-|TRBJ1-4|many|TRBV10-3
CAISDHWGATNEKLFF
TGTGCCATCAGTGACCACTGGGGGGCAACTAATGAAAAACTGTTTTTT
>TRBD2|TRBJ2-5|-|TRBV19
CATQSGGAETQYF
TGTGCCACCCAGAGCGGGGGGGCAGAGACCCAGTACTTC
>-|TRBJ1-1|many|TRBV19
CASRRQRYTEAFF
TGTGCCAGTAGAAGACAGCGATACACTGAAGCTTTCTTT
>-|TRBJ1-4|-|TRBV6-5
CASRNGQEKLFF
TGTGCCAGCAGAAACGGACAGGAAAAACTGTTTTTT
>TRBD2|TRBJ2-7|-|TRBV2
CASSYELMTSGRAYEQYF
TGTGCCAGCAGTTACGAGCTAATGACTAGCGGGAGGGCCTACGAGCAGTACTTC